What follows is one T cell receptor (beta chain) and its context. The target antigen is unknown. This CDR3 contains 15 residues. Trimming took off 4 bases at V and 4 bases at J, with 15 bases between the two ends. Per germline, CDR1 SGHRS and CDR2 YFSETQ. This sample was taken from a study of cytomegalovirus exposure and HLA in healthy donors. The PCR employed 60 Vbeta primers together with 13 Jbeta primers. Using immunoSEQ multiplex PCR, the repertoire was profiled, and TCRdb retains in-frame clones only, with some absent. Found here are 150,000 to 200,000 clones, about 80% of them singletons; the top ten hold 1.4%. Findings of the study overall: Later analysis suggested most CMV-associated TCR beta chains were HLA-restricted. Three chains tied to CMV proved CMV antigen-specific in vitro.

The sequencing input was PBMCs. This rearrangement joins TRBV5-1 to TRBJ2-1; D possibly corresponds to TRBD2 (5 bases). The origin of this receptor is a woman aged 25 to 39 in good health and CMV-seropositive. The CDR3 sequence is CASSQSGPTYNEQFF. In nucleotides, the CDR3 is TGCGCCAGCAGCCAGAGCGGCCCAACTTACAATGAGCAGTTCTTC.